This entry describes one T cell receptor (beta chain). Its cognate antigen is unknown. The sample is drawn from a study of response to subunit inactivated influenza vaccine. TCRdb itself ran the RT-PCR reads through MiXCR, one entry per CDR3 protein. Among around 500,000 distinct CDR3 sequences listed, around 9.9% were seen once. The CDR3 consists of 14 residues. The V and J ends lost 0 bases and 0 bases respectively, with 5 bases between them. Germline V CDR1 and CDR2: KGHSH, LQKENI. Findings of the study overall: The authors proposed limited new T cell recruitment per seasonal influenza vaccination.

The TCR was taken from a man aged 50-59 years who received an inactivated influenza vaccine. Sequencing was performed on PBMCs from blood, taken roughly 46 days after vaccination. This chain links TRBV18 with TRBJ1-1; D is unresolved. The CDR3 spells CASSPPFLNTEAFF. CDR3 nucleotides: TGTGCCAGCTCACCACCTTTTCTGAACACTGAAGCTTTCTTT.